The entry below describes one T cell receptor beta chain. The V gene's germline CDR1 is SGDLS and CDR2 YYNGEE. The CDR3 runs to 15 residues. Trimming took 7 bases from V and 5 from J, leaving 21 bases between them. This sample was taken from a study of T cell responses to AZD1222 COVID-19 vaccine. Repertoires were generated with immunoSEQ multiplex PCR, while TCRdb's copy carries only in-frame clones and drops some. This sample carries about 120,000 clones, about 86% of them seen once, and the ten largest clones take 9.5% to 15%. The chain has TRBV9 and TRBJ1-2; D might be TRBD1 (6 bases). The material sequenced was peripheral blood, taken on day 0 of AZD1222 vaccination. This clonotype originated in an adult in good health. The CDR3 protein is CASRSEGGGAYGYTF. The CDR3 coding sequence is TGTGCCAGCCGCAGCGAGGGAGGGGGGGCTTATGGCTACACCTTC.